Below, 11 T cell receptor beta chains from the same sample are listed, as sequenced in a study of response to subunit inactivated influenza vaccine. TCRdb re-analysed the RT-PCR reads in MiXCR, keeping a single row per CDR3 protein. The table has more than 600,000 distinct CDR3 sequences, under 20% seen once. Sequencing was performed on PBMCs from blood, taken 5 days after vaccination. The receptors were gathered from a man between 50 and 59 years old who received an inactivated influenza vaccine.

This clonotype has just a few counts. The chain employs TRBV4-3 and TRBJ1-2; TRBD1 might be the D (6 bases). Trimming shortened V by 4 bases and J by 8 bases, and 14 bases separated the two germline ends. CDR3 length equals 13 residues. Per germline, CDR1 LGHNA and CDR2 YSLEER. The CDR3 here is CASSRDNYGGYTF. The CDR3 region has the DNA TGCGCCAGCAGCCGGGACAACTATGGCGGCTACACCTTC.

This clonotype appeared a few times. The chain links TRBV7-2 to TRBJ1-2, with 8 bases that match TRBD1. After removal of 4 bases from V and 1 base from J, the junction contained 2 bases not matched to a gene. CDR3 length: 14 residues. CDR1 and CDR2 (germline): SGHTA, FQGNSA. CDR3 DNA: TGTGCCAGCAGCTATACAGGGGGTAACTATGGCTACACCTTC. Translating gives CASSYTGGNYGYTF.

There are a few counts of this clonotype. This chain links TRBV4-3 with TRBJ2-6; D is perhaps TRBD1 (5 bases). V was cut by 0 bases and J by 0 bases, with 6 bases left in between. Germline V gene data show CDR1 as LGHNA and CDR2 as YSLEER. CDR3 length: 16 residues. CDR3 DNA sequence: TGCGCCAGCAGCCAAGATGGGGCCTCTGGGGCCAACGTCCTGACTTTC. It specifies CASSQDGASGANVLTF.

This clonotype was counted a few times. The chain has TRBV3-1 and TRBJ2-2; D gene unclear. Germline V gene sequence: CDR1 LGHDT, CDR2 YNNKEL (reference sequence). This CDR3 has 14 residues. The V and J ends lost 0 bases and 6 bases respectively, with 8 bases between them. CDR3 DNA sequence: TGTGCCAGCAGCCAAGAACTGAGCGCCGGGGAGCTGTTTTTT. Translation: CASSQELSAGELFF.

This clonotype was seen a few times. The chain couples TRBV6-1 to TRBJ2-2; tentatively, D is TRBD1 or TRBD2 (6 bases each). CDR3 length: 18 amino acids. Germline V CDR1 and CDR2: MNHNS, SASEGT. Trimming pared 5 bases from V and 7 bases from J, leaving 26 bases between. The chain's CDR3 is CASSTRPLGGGWSGELFF. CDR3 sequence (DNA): TGTGCCAGCAGTACACGGCCTTTGGGGGGCGGATGGAGCGGGGAGCTGTTTTTT.

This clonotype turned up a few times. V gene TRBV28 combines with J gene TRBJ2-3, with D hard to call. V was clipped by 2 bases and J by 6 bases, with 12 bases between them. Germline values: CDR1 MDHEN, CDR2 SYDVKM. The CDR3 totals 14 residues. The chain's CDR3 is CASSLGSRQDTQYF. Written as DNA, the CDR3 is TGTGCCAGCAGTTTAGGTAGCAGGCAGGATACGCAGTATTTT. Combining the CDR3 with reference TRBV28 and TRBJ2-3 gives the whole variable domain DVKVTQSSRYLVKRTGEKVFLECVQDMDHENMFWYRQDPGLGLRLIYFSYDVKMKEKGDIPEGYSVSREKKERFSLILESASTNQTSMYLCASSLGSRQDTQYFGPGTRLTVL.

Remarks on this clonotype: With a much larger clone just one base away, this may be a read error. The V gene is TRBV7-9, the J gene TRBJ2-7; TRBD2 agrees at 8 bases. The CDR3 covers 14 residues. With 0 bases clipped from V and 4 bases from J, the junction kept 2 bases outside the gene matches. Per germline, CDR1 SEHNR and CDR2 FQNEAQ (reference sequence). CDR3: CASSLAGTRYEQYF. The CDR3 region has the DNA TGTGCCAGCAGCTTAGCCGGGACTAGATACGAGCAGTACTTC.

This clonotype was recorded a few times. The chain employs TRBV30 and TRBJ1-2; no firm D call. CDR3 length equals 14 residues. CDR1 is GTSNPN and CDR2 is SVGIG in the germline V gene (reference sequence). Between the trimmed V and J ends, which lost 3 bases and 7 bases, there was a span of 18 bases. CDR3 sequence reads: CAWRREGLFGGYTF. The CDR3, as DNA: TGTGCCTGGAGGAGAGAAGGACTCTTTGGTGGCTACACCTTC. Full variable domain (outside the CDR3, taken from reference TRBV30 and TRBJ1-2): SQTIHQWPATLVQPVGSPLSLECTVEGTSNPNLYWYRQAAGRGLQLLFYSVGIGQISSEVPQNLSASRPQDRQFILSSKKLLLSDSGFYLCAWRREGLFGGYTFGSGTRLTVV.

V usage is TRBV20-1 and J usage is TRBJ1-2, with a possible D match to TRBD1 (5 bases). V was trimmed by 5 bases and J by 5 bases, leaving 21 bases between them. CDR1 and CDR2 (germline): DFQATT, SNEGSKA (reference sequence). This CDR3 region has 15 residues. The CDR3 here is CSASRGRTKGYGYTF. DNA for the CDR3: TGCAGTGCTTCAAGGGGACGAACTAAGGGGTATGGCTACACCTTC.

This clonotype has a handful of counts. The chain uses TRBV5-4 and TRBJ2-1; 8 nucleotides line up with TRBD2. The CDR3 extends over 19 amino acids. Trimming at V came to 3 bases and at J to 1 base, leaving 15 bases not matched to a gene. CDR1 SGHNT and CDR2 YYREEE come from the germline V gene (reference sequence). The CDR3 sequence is CASSSEAGGGGWSYNEQFF. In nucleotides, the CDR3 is TGTGCCAGCAGCTCTGAGGCGGGGGGCGGCGGATGGTCCTACAATGAGCAGTTCTTC.

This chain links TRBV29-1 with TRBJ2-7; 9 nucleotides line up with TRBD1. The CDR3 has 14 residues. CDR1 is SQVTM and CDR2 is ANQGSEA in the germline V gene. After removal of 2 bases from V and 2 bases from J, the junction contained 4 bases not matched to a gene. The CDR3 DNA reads TGCAGCGTTGAAACCCGGGACAGGGCCTACGAGCAGTACTTC. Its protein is CSVETRDRAYEQYF.